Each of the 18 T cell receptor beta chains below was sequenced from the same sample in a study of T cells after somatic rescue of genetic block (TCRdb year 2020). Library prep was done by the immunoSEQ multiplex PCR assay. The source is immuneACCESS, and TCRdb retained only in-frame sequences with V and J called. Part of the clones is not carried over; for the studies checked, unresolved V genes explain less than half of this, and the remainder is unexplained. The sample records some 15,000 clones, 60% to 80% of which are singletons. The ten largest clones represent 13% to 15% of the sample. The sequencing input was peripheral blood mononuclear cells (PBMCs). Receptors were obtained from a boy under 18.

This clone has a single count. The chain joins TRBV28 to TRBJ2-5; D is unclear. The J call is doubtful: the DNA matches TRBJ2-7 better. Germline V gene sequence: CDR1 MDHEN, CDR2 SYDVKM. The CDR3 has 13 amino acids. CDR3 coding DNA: TGTGCCAGCAGTTTAGCTCAGATCTACGAGCAGTACTTC. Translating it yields CASSLAQIYEQYF.

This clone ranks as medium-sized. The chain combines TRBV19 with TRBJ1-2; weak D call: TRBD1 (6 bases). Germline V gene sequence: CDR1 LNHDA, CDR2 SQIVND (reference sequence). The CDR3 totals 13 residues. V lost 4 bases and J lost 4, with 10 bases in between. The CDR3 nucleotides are TGTGCCAGTAGTACAGGGGAAATCTATGGCTACACCTTC. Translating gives CASSTGEIYGYTF. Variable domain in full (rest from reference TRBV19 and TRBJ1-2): DGGITQSPKYLFRKEGQNVTLSCEQNLNHDAMYWYRQDPGQGLRLIYYSQIVNDFQKGDIAEGYSVSREKKESFPLTVTSAQKNPTAFYLCASSTGEIYGYTFGSGTRLTVV.

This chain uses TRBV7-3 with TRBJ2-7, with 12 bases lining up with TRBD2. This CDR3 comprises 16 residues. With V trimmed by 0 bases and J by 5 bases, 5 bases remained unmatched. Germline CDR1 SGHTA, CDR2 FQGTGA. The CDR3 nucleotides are TGTGCCAGCAGCTTAACGGGACTAGCGGGTGCAAACGAGCAGTACTTC. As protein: CASSLTGLAGANEQYF. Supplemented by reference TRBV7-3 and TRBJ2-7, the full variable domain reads GAGVSQTPSNKVTEKGKYVELRCDPISGHTALYWYRQSLGQGPEFLIYFQGTGAADDSGLPNDRFFAVRPEGSVSTLKIQRTERGDSAVYLCASSLTGLAGANEQYFGPGTRLTVT.

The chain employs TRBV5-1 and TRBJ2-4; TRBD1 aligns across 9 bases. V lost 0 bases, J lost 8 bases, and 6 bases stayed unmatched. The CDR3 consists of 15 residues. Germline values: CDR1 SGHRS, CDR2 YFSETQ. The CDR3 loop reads CASSLGHRDRDIQYF. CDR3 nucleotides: TGCGCCAGCAGCTTGGGTCACCGGGACAGGGACATTCAGTACTTC. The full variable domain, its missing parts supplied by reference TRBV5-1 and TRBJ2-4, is KAGVTQTPRYLIKTRGQQVTLSCSPISGHRSVSWYQQTPGQGLQFLFEYFSETQRNKGNFPGRFSGRQFSNSRSEMNVSTLELGDSALYLCASSLGHRDRDIQYFGAGTRLSVL.

Here the CDR3 DNA reads TGTGCCAGAAACCTTTTCTGGCATTCAAATTCCGGGGACAGGGGGACAGATACGCAGTATTTT. Its protein product is CARNLFWHSNSGDRGTDTQYF. This chain joins TRBV5-3 and TRBJ2-3; 11 bases map to TRBD1. TRBV5-3 is known as an ORF, though its function is uncertain. V lost 6 bases, J lost 3 bases, and 24 bases stayed unmatched. This CDR3 spans 21 amino acids.

The CDR3 DNA reads as TGTGCCAGCAGCCAGAAGGGACTAGCCCACCTCTCCTACGAGCAGTACTTC. It specifies CASSQKGLAHLSYEQYF. V is TRBV4-2 and J is TRBJ2-7; 9 bases match TRBD2. The CDR3 extends over 17 amino acids. Germline CDR1 LGHNA, CDR2 YNFKEQ. V was clipped by 3 bases and J by 0 bases; unmatched bases: 9.

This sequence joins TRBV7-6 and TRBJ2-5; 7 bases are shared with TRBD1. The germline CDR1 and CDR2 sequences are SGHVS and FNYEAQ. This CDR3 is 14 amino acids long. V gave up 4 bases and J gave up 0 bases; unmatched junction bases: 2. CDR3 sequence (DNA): TGTGCCAGCAGCTGGGGACAGTACCAAGAGACCCAGTACTTC. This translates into CASSWGQYQETQYF.

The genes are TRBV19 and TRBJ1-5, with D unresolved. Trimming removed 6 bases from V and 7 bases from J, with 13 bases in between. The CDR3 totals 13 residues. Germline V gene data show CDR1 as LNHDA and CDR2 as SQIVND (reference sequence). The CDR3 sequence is CASRGREGQPQHF. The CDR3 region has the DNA TGTGCCAGTAGGGGGAGGGAGGGACAGCCCCAGCATTTT. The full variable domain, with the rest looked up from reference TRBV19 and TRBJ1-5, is DGGITQSPKYLFRKEGQNVTLSCEQNLNHDAMYWYRQDPGQGLRLIYYSQIVNDFQKGDIAEGYSVSREKKESFPLTVTSAQKNPTAFYLCASRGREGQPQHFGDGTRLSIL.

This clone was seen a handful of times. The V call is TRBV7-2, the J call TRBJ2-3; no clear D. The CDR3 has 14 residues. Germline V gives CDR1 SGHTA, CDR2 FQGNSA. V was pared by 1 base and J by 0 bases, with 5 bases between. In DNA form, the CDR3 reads TGTGCCAGCAGCTTAGGCCTTAGCACAGATACGCAGTATTTT. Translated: CASSLGLSTDTQYF.

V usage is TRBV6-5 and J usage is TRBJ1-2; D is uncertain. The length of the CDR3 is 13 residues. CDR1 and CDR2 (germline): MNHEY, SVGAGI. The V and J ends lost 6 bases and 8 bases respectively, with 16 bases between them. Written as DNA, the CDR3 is TGTGCCAGCAGCCCGGACTATGGCGGGGGCTACACCTTC. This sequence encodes CASSPDYGGGYTF.

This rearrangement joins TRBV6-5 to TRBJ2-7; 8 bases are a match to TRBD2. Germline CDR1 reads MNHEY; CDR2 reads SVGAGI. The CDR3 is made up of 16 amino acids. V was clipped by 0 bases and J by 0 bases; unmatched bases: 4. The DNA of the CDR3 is TGTGCCAGCAGTTACTCTCGGGGGGGCCGCTCCTACGAGCAGTACTTC. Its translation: CASSYSRGGRSYEQYF.

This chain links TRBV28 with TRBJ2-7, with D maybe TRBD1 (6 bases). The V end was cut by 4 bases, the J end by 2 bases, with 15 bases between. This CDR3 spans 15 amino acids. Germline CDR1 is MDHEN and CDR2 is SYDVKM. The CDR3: CASSSGGQLAYEQYF. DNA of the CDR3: TGTGCCAGCAGTTCAGGTGGACAGCTTGCCTACGAGCAGTACTTC.

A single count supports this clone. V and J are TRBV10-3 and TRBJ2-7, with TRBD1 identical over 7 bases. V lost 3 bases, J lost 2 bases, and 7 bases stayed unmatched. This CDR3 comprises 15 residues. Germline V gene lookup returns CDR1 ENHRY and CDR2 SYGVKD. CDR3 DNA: TGTGCCATCAGTGATTCAGGGACAGTAGCCTACGAGCAGTACTTC. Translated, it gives CAISDSGTVAYEQYF.

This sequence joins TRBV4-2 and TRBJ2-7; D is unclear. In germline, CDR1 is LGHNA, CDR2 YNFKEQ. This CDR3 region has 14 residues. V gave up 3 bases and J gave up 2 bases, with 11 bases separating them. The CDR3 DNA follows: TGTGCCAGCAGCCACGAGCTTACAACCTACGAGCAGTACTTC. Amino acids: CASSHELTTYEQYF.

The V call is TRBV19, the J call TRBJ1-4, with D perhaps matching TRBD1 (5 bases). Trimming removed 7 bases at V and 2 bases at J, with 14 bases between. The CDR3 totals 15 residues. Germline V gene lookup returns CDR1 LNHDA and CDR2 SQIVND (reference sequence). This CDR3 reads CASTLLGGTNEKLFF. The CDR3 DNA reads TGTGCCAGTACCCTCTTGGGGGGGACTAATGAAAAACTGTTTTTT.

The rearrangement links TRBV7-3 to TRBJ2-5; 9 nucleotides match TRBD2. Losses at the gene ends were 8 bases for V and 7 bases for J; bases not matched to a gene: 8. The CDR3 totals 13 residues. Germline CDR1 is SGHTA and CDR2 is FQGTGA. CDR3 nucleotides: TGTGCCAGCGCGGGAGGGGCTTCCAGGACCCAGTACTTC. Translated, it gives CASAGGASRTQYF.

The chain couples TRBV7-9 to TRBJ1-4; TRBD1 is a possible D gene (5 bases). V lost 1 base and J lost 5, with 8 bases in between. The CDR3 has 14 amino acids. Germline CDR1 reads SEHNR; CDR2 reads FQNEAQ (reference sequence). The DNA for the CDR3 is TGTGCCAGCAGCTTAGAACAGGAGAATGAAAAACTGTTTTTT. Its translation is CASSLEQENEKLFF.

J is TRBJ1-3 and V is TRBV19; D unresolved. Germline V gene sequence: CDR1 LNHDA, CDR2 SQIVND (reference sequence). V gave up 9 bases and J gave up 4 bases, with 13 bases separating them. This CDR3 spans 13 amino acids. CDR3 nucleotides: TGTGCCAGCTCCACGTTACTCGGAAACACCATATATTTT. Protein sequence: CASSTLLGNTIYF.